The 10 T cell receptor beta chains below come from one sample, sequenced in a study of cytomegalovirus exposure and HLA in healthy donors. With 60 Vbeta and 13 Jbeta primers, the PCR was carried out. The table came from immunoSEQ multiplex PCR; TCRdb's copy has only in-frame clones and leaves some out. The sample lists some 180,000 clones, around 75% seen once, with less than 2.5% in the top ten. The sample comprised PBMCs. The receptors originated from a male donor in good health and CMV-seronegative.

The chain employs TRBV13 and TRBJ2-7; 11 nucleotides line up with TRBD2. CDR1 is PRHDT and CDR2 is FYEKMQ in the germline V gene (reference sequence). The CDR3 is 15 amino acids. Trimming removed 5 bases from V and 5 bases from J; junction bases left unmatched: 8. As DNA, the CDR3 is TGTGCCAGCAGCCTCATAGCGGGGGGGCCAAACGAGCAGTACTTC. This encodes CASSLIAGGPNEQYF.

This chain connects TRBV5-1 to TRBJ1-2; unclear D gene. Trimming removed 0 bases from V and 5 bases from J, with 20 bases in between. This CDR3 is built from 17 residues. Per the germline V gene, CDR1 is SGHRS and CDR2 is YFSETQ. CDR3 nucleotides: TGCGCCAGCAGCTTGGTCGGCACTCCGGGATTAGATTATGGCTACACCTTC. This codes for CASSLVGTPGLDYGYTF. The entire variable domain, with the rest obtained from reference TRBV5-1 and TRBJ1-2, is as follows: KAGVTQTPRYLIKTRGQQVTLSCSPISGHRSVSWYQQTPGQGLQFLFEYFSETQRNKGNFPGRFSGRQFSNSRSEMNVSTLELGDSALYLCASSLVGTPGLDYGYTFGSGTRLTVV.

The CDR3, as DNA: TGTGCCAGCTCACGCCCGGGGAGGAACTACGAGCAGTACTTC. Translated, it gives CASSRPGRNYEQYF. V usage is TRBV18 and J usage is TRBJ2-7; tentatively, D is TRBD2 (6 bases). The CDR3 has 14 amino acids. From germline, CDR1 is KGHSH and CDR2 LQKENI. The V end lost 4 bases, the J end lost 3 bases, and 13 bases lay between the germline ends.

This chain joins TRBV13 and TRBJ1-1, with D tentatively TRBD1 (5 bases). CDR1 is PRHDT and CDR2 is FYEKMQ in the germline V gene (reference sequence). Trimming took 7 bases from V and 7 from J, leaving 19 bases between them. This CDR3 has 14 residues. The CDR3 is CASTIGLTGGEAFF. The CDR3 bases are TGTGCCAGCACAATTGGGCTGACCGGGGGTGAAGCTTTCTTT.

The rearrangement joins TRBV27 to TRBJ2-3; the D is unclear. V was shortened by 5 bases and J by 6 bases, with 9 bases between the two germline ends. Germline CDR1 and CDR2: MNHEY and SMNVEV (reference sequence). The CDR3 extends over 12 amino acids. CDR3 residues: CASSPLGDTQYF. The CDR3 nucleotides are TGTGCCAGCAGTCCCCTCGGGGATACGCAGTATTTT.

J is TRBJ2-5 and V is TRBV6-1, with 9 positions matching TRBD2. Trimming at V came to 4 bases and at J to 9 bases, leaving 9 bases not matched to a gene. The CDR3 runs 14 residues. Germline assignment: CDR1 MNHNS and CDR2 SASEGT. Here the CDR3 reads CASSAAGAGGAQYF. The CDR3 DNA reads TGTGCCAGCAGTGCTGCGGGGGCGGGGGGGGCCCAGTACTTC.

The CDR3 protein is CASSPPTGMIGELFF. The CDR3 DNA follows: TGTGCCAGCAGCCCCCCGACAGGGATGATCGGGGAGCTGTTTTTT. This chain joins TRBV4-2 and TRBJ2-2; TRBD1 aligns across 7 bases. This CDR3 is built from 15 residues. Unmatched junction bases numbered 9, after V lost 4 bases and J lost 7 bases. Looked up from germline, CDR1 is LGHNA and CDR2 is YNFKEQ.

This sequence joins TRBV5-1 and TRBJ2-2; TRBD1 agrees at 8 bases. The CDR3 length is 14 residues. After removal of 2 bases from V and 8 bases from J, the junction contained 5 bases not matched to a gene. Germline-derived CDR1 and CDR2 are SGHRS and YFSETQ. The CDR3 region has the DNA TGCGCCAGCAGCTTCACAGGGGGAGCGGGGGAGCTGTTTTTT. Translating gives CASSFTGGAGELFF.

The V call is TRBV5-1, the J call TRBJ1-1; 7 bases are shared with TRBD1. J lost 0 bases, V lost 4 bases, and 6 bases had no gene match. Germline loops: CDR1 SGHRS, CDR2 YFSETQ. This CDR3 is 15 amino acids long. The CDR3 DNA reads as TGCGCCAGCAGCGATCTTACAGGGGTGAACACTGAAGCTTTCTTT. This encodes CASSDLTGVNTEAFF.

CDR3 loop: CASSPQGDTQYF. The CDR3 DNA sequence: TGTGCCAGTAGTCCCCAGGGAGATACGCAGTATTTT. The chain recombines TRBV19 with TRBJ2-3, with D possibly TRBD1 on 5 matching bases. Germline lookup yields CDR1 LNHDA and CDR2 SQIVND (reference sequence). Trimming removed 5 bases from V and 5 bases from J, with 8 bases in between. The CDR3 has 12 residues.